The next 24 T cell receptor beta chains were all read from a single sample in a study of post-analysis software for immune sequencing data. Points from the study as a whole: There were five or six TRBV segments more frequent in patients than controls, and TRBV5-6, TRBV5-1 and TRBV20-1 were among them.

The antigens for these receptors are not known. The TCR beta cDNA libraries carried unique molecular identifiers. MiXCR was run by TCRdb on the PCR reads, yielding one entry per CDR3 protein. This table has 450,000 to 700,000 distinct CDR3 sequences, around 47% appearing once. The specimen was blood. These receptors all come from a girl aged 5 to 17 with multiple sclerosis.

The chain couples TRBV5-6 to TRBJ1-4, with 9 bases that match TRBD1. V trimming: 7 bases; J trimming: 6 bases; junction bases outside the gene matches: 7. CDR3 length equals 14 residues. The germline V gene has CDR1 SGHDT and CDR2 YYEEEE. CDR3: CASVGQGRDEKLFF. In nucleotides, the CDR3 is TGTGCCAGCGTAGGACAGGGGCGGGATGAAAAACTGTTTTTT.

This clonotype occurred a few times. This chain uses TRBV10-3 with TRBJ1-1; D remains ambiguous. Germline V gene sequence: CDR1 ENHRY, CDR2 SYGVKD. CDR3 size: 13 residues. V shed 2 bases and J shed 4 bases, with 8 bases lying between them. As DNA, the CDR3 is TGTGCCATCAGTGAGGGGAGGGTCACTGAAGCTTTCTTT. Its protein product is CAISEGRVTEAFF.

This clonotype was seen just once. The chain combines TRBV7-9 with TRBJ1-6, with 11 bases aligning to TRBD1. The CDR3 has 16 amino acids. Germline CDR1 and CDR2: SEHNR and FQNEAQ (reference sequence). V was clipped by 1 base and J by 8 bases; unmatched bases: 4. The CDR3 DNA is TGTGCCAGCAGCTTAGAGAGGACAGGGGGCTATTCACCCCTCCACTTT. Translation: CASSLERTGGYSPLHF.

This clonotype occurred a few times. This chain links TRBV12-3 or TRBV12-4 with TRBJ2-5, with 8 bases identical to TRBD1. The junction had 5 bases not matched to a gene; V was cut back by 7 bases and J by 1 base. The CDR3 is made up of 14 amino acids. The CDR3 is CASNTGTGQETQYF. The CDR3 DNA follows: TGTGCCAGCAATACTGGGACAGGCCAAGAGACCCAGTACTTC.

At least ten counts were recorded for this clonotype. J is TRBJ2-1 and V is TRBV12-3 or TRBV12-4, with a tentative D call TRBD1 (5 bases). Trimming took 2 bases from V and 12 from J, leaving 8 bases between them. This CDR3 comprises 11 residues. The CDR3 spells CASSLLGVQFF. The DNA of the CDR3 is TGTGCCAGCAGTTTATTAGGGGTGCAGTTCTTC.

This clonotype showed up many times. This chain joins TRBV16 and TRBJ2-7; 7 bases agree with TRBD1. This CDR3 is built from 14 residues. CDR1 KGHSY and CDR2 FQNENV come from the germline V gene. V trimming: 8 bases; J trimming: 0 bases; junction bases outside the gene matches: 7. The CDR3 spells CASGLGTVSYEQYF. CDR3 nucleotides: TGTGCCAGCGGCTTGGGGACAGTCTCCTACGAGCAGTACTTC.

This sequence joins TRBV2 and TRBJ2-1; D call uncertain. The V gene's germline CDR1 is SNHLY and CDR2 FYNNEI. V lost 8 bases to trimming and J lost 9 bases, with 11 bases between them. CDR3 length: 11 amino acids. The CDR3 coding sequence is TGTGCCAGCGAGCAGGCTGGTGAGCAGTTCTTC. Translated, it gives CASEQAGEQFF.

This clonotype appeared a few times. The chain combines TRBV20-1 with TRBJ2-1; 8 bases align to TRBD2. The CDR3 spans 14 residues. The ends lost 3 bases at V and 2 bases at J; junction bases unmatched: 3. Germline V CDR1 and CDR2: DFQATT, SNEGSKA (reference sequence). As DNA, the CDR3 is TGCAGTGCTAGTGAGCGGGAGCCCTACAATGAGCAGTTCTTC. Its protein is CSASEREPYNEQFF.

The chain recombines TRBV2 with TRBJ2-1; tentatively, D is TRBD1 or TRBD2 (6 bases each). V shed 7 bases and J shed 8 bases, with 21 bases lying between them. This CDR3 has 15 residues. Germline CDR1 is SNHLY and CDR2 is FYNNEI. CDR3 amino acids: CASKSGMGGWDEQFF. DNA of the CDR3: TGTGCCAGCAAGTCGGGCATGGGGGGCTGGGATGAGCAGTTCTTC.

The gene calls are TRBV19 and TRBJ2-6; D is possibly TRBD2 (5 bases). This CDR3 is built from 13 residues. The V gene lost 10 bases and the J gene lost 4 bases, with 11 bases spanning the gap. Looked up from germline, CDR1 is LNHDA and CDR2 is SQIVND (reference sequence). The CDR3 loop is CATRGGGANVLTF. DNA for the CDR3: TGTGCCACCAGAGGAGGCGGGGCCAACGTCCTGACTTTC.

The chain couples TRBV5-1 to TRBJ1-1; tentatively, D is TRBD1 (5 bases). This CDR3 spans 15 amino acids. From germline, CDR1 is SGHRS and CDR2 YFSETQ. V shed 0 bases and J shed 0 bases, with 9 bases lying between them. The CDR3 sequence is CASSLGTLMNTEAFF. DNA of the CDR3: TGCGCCAGCAGCTTGGGGACACTGATGAACACTGAAGCTTTCTTT.

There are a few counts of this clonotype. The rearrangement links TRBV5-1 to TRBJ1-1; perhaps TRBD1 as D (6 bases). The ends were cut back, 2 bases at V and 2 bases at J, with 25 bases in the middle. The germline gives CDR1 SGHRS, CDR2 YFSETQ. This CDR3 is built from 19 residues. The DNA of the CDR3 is TGCGCCAGCAGCTTCATCGGTTCACAGGGAGGGGGGACTAACACTGAAGCTTTCTTT. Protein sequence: CASSFIGSQGGGTNTEAFF.

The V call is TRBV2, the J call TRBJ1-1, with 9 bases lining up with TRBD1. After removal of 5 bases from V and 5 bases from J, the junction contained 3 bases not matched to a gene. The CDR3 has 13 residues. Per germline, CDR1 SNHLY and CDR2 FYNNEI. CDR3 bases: TGTGCCAGCAGTCGGGACAGGGTTACTGAAGCTTTCTTT. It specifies CASSRDRVTEAFF.

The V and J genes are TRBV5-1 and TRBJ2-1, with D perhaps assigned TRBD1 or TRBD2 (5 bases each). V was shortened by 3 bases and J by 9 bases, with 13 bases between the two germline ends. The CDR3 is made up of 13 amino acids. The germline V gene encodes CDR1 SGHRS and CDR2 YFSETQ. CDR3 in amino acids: CASSWQPGTEQFF. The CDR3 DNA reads TGCGCCAGCAGCTGGCAGCCCGGGACTGAGCAGTTCTTC.

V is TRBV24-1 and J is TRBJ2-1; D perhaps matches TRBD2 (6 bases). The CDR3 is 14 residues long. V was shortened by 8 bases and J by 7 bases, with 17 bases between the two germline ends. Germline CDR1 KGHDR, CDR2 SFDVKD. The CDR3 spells CATTDGGSGNEQFF. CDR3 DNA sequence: TGTGCCACCACCGATGGGGGGAGTGGGAATGAGCAGTTCTTC.

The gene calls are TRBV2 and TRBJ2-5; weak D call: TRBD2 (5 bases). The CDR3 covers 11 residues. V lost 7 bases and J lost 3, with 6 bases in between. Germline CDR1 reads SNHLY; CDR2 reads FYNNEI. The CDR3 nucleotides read TGTGCCAGCATGAGGGAAGAGACCCAGTACTTC. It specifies CASMREETQYF.

The CDR3 sequence: CASSLPTEVGEQYF. The CDR3, as DNA: TGCGCCAGCAGCCTCCCAACGGAGGTCGGGGAGCAGTACTTC. The chain employs TRBV4-1 and TRBJ2-7; D may be TRBD2 (5 bases). This CDR3 is 14 amino acids long. CDR1 MGHRA and CDR2 YSYEKL come from the germline V gene. Trimming cost V 4 bases and J 7 bases, with 17 bases left between them.

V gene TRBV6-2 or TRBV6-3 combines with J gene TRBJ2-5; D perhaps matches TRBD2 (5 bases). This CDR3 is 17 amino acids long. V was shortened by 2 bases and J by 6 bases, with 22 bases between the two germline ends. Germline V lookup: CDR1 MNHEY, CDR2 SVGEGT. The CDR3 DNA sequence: TGTGCCAGCAGTTACGTACTTAGGCTAGCCGACGGAAAGACCCAGTACTTC. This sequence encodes CASSYVLRLADGKTQYF.

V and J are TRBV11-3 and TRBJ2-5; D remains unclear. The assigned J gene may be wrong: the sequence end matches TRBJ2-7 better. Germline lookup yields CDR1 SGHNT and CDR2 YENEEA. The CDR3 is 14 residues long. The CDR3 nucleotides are TGTGCCAGCAGCTTAGCCCCAGCTACCTACGAGCAGTACTTC. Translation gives CASSLAPATYEQYF.

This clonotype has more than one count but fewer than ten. The CDR3 region is CASSLASLAEAFF. The DNA of the CDR3 is TGTGCCAGCAGCTTAGCGTCTTTGGCTGAAGCTTTCTTT. J is TRBJ1-1 and V is TRBV7-9; D call uncertain. Germline loops: CDR1 SEHNR, CDR2 FQNEAQ (reference sequence). Trimming cost V 0 bases and J 6 bases, with 8 bases left between them. The CDR3 extends over 13 amino acids.

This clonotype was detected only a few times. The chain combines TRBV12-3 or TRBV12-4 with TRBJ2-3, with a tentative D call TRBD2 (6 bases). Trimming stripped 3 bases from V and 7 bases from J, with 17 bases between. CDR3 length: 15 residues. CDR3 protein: CASSFRRDPRNTQYF. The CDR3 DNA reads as TGTGCCAGCAGTTTCCGGCGGGACCCACGGAATACGCAGTATTTT.

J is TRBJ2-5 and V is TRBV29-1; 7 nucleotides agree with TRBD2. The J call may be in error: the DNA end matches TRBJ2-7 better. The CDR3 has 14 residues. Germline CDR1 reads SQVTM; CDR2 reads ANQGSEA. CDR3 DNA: TGCAGCGTTGAATCCGTAAGCGGGGAATACGAGCAGTACTTC. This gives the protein CSVESVSGEYEQYF.

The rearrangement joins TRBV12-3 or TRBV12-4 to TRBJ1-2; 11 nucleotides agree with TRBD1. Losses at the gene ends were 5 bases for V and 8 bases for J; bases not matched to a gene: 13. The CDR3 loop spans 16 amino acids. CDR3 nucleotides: TGTGCCAGCAGTAGGACAGGGGGCGCTGCCGGTGAAGGCTACACCTTC. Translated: CASSRTGGAAGEGYTF.

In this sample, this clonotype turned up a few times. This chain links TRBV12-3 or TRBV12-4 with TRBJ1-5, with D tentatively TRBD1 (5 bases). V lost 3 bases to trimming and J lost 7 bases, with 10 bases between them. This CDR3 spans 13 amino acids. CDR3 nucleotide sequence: TGTGCCAGCAGTTTGGGGCAGGAACAGCCCCAGCATTTT. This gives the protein CASSLGQEQPQHF.